This is a list of T cell receptor beta chains from one sample in a study of blood T cell repertoires in COVID-19. Here immunoSEQ multiplex PCR was the method, and the copy in TCRdb shows in-frame clones only, minus some. The sample consists of 250,000 to 300,000 clones, about 87% of them appearing once. Sequenced: peripheral blood. These TCRs come from a woman in her seventies with COVID-19, enrolled during active disease. CDR3s include the opening cysteine and the closing phenylalanine or tryptophan.

>TRBV6-5|TRBJ2-7
CASRRPNYEQYF
>TRBV11-2|TRBJ2-1
CASSQRPTGEEQFF
>TRBV7-8|TRBJ2-7
CASSLAGRGHGEQYF
>TRBV19|TRBJ2-7
CASTGGSYNEQYF
>TRBV27|TRBJ2-1
CASSSPHSGRGRNEQFF
>TRBV7-2|TRBJ2-7
CASSSQGTVYEQYF
>TRBV5-4|TRBJ1-2
CASSLRGQMFGGYTF
>TRBV15|TRBJ1-2
CATSPGDHNYGYTF
>TRBV3-1/TRBV3-2|TRBJ2-7
CASSLLSHEQYF
>TRBV11-3|TRBJ2-7
CASSLLRTYEQYF
>TRBV7-2|TRBJ2-7
CASSYAGPSYEQYF
>TRBV6-6|TRBJ1-4
CASTEGPNGKLFF
>TRBV28|TRBJ1-5
CASSLSVGGSNQPQHF
>TRBV12-3/TRBV12-4|TRBJ1-1
CASTETGLEAFF